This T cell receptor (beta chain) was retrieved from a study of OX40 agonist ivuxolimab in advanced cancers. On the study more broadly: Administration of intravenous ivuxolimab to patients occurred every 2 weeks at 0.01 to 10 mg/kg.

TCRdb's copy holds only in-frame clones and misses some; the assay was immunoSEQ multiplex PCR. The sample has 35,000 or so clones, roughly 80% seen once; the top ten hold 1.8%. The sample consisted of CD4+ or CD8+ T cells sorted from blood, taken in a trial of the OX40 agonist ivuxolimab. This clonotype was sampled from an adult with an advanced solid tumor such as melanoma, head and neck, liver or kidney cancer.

The CDR3 DNA is TGTGCCAGTAGTTCTCGGGGGACACGCATACCCTACGAGCAGTACTTC. Translation gives CASSSRGTRIPYEQYF. This sequence joins TRBV19 and TRBJ2-7, with D perhaps assigned TRBD1 or TRBD2 (6 bases each). Germline V lookup: CDR1 LNHDA, CDR2 SQIVND (reference sequence). The CDR3 spans 16 residues. Trimming pared 5 bases from V and 2 bases from J, leaving 19 bases between.